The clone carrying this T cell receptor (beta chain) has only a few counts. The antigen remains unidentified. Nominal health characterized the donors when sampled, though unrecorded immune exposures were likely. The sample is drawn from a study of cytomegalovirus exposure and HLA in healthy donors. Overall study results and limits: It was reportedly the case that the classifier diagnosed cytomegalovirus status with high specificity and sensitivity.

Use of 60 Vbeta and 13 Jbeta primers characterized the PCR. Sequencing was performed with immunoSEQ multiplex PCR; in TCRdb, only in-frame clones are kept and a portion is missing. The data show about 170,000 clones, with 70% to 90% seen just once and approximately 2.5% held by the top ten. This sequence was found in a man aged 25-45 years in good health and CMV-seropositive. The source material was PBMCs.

The DNA of the CDR3 is TGCGCCAGCAGCCCCACAGGGGCCCCGGGCACTGAAGCTTTCTTT. Amino acid sequence: CASSPTGAPGTEAFF. The chain joins TRBV5-1 to TRBJ1-1, with 7 bases aligning to TRBD1. The V gene end was trimmed by 4 bases and the J gene end by 4 bases; junction bases not matched to a gene: 10. The CDR3 is 15 amino acids. Germline values: CDR1 SGHRS, CDR2 YFSETQ.